This T cell receptor (beta chain) appears in the sequencing data of a study of lymphopenia after photon versus proton radiotherapy. This CDR3 is 13 amino acids long. V was trimmed by 9 bases and J by 2 bases, leaving 12 bases between them. From germline, CDR1 is SNHLY and CDR2 FYNNEI. Method: immunoSEQ multiplex PCR; TCRdb's copy keeps in-frame clones and lacks some. This sample has approximately 23,000 clones, with around 88% found just once. Details on this clone: The antigen remains undetermined.

Findings and caveats of the study: Only patients who died were analyzed for survival; proton advantage is unproven. Larger post-nadir TCR diversity loss correlated inversely with survival in deceased patients. Oligoclonal CD8+ Temra expansion after nadir drove photon patients' diversity drop. Proton therapy kept repertoires fairly stable, unlike photons, which gained effector/memory cells.

Sequenced here: peripheral blood, sampled from a patient treated with proton-based radiotherapy. The receptor was isolated from a man aged 80 or over with esophageal cancer. The chain uses TRBV2 and TRBJ2-3; D assignment may be TRBD1 or TRBD2 (5 bases each). Here the CDR3 reads CARDGTDTDTQYF. CDR3 DNA: TGTGCCAGGGACGGGACGGACACAGATACGCAGTATTTT. Full variable domain (rest looked up from reference TRBV2 and TRBJ2-3): EPEVTQTPSHQVTQMGQEVILRCVPISNHLYFYWYRQILGQKVEFLVSFYNNEISEKSEIFDDQFSVERPDGSNFTLKIRSTKLEDSAMYFCARDGTDTDTQYFGPGTRLTVL.